The 9 T cell receptor beta chains below all came from one sample that was sequenced in a study of cytomegalovirus exposure and HLA in healthy donors. Both 60 Vbeta primers and 13 Jbeta primers went into the PCR. Sequenced by immunoSEQ multiplex PCR; TCRdb stores in-frame clones only, minus some. The sample shows around 68,000 clones, 85% to 90% of them seen only once. Sequenced material: PBMCs. All receptors derive from a female donor in good health and CMV-seronegative.

The genes are TRBV27 and TRBJ2-7; the match to TRBD1 covers 7 bases. V shed 3 bases and J 7 bases; nucleotides not matched to a gene: 15. Germline V gene data show CDR1 as MNHEY and CDR2 as SMNVEV (reference sequence). The CDR3 spans 16 residues. For the CDR3, the DNA is TGTGCCAGCAGTTTTGCGCCGGGACAGACACGTCGGGAGCAGTACTTC. As protein: CASSFAPGQTRREQYF.

The rearrangement links TRBV7-2 to TRBJ2-7, with 9 bases matching TRBD2. Germline V gene data show CDR1 as SGHTA and CDR2 as FQGNSA. The CDR3 loop spans 16 amino acids. V dropped 0 bases and J dropped 4; count of bases not matched to a gene: 7. As DNA, the CDR3 is TGTGCCAGCAGCTTAGCGGTGGCGGGAGGGCGGTACGAGCAGTACTTC. This gives the protein CASSLAVAGGRYEQYF.

This clone was picked up one time. The chain has TRBV6-1 and TRBJ1-2; TRBD1 matches at 7 bases. Germline assignment: CDR1 MNHNS and CDR2 SASEGT. This CDR3 region has 12 residues. The J segment lost 8 bases and the V segment lost 9 bases, leaving 9 bases of the junction unmatched. This chain's CDR3 is CASRQGNRGYTF. In DNA, the CDR3 is TGTGCCAGTCGACAGGGTAATAGGGGCTACACCTTC.

This chain connects TRBV18 to TRBJ1-4; 7 nucleotides match TRBD1. This CDR3 has 14 amino acids. The germline V gene encodes CDR1 KGHSH and CDR2 LQKENI. V dropped 6 bases and J dropped 4; count of bases not matched to a gene: 5. CDR3 sequence reads: CASSVGQINEKLFF. CDR3 DNA sequence: TGTGCCAGCTCGGTGGGACAGATTAATGAAAAACTGTTTTTT.

Details on this clone: One junction end disagrees with the germline gene, perhaps due to a read error. This rearrangement joins TRBV10-1 to TRBJ2-1; weak D call: TRBD2 (5 bases). CDR1 is WNHNN, CDR2 SYGVQD, per germline (reference sequence). The CDR3 spans 16 residues. The CDR3 region is CASSESASSSSNEQFF. The CDR3, as DNA: TGCGCCAGCAGTGAGTCTGCTAGCAGCTCCTCCAATGAGCAGTTCTTC.

The rearrangement joins TRBV5-1 to TRBJ2-3; 7 positions match TRBD2. The CDR3 has 14 residues. Germline CDR1 SGHRS, CDR2 YFSETQ. The trim removed 2 bases at V and 3 bases at J, leaving 3 bases unmatched. The CDR3 loop reads CASSFSGVTDTQYF. The CDR3 DNA is TGCGCCAGCAGCTTCAGCGGGGTGACAGATACGCAGTATTTT.

The chain employs TRBV7-3 and TRBJ2-5; 9 bases align to TRBD2. The junction had 9 bases not matched to a gene; V was cut back by 5 bases and J by 11 bases. The CDR3 spans 13 residues. CDR1 and CDR2 (germline): SGHTA, FQGTGA. The CDR3 loop is CASSTSGTSRQYF. DNA of the CDR3: TGTGCCAGCAGCACGTCGGGGACTAGCCGGCAGTACTTC.

The rearrangement uses TRBV5-4 and TRBJ2-5; D is ambiguous. V was trimmed by 0 bases and J by 2 bases, leaving 8 bases between them. The CDR3 consists of 14 residues. Per the germline V gene, CDR1 is SGHNT and CDR2 is YYREEE (reference sequence). CDR3 nucleotide sequence: TGTGCCAGCAGCTTGGCAGTACAGCAAGAGACCCAGTACTTC. The encoded protein is CASSLAVQQETQYF.

This clone was observed a few times. CDR3 amino acids: CASNILAGGRYEQYF. CDR3 coding DNA: TGTGCCAGCAACATACTAGCGGGAGGTCGATACGAGCAGTACTTC. This chain links TRBV28 with TRBJ2-7; TRBD2 matches 12 bases. This CDR3 spans 15 amino acids. From germline, CDR1 is MDHEN and CDR2 SYDVKM. The V segment lost 7 bases and the J segment 4 bases; nucleotides outside the gene matches: 8. The full variable domain, in which reference TRBV28 and TRBJ2-7 provide the parts outside the CDR3, is DVKVTQSSRYLVKRTGEKVFLECVQDMDHENMFWYRQDPGLGLRLIYFSYDVKMKEKGDIPEGYSVSREKKERFSLILESASTNQTSMYLCASNILAGGRYEQYFGPGTRLTVT.